Presented here are 22 T cell receptor beta chains from one specimen sequenced in a study of spatial heterogeneity in lung cancer. Notes on the study in general: It was found that expanded intratumoral alpha and beta TCR counts tracked tumor mutation counts.

The antigens of these receptors remain unknown. MiXCR, run by TCRdb on the 5' RACE reads, gives a single entry per CDR3 protein. This repertoire shows around 9,300 distinct CDR3 sequences, less than 6.5% found once; its top ten account for around 25%. Time point of the sample: sample taken at primary tumor resection. The sequencing here drew on lung tumor tissue, taken at surgery. The receptors shown here come from a female donor with early-stage non-small cell lung cancer.

There are many counts of this clonotype. V is TRBV7-9 and J is TRBJ2-5; a possible D gene is TRBD2 (6 bases). Per germline, CDR1 SEHNR and CDR2 FQNEAQ (reference sequence). V lost 4 bases to trimming and J lost 1 base, with 13 bases between them. The CDR3 consists of 15 residues. The CDR3 region is CASSYPRTTQETQYF. The DNA for the CDR3 is TGTGCCAGCAGCTACCCCCGGACTACCCAAGAGACCCAGTACTTC.

This clonotype was seen ten or more times. The V and J genes are TRBV29-1 and TRBJ1-1; TRBD1 might be the D (6 bases). V dropped 7 bases and J dropped 3 bases, with 15 bases sitting between them. Germline V lookup: CDR1 SQVTM, CDR2 ANQGSEA. This CDR3 region has 13 residues. In DNA form, the CDR3 reads TGCAGCGCCAGGGGATCTCCATACACTGAAGCTTTCTTT. Protein product: CSARGSPYTEAFF.

This clonotype is labeled medium-sized. J is TRBJ1-1 and V is TRBV4-2; the D is unclear. The germline V gene has CDR1 LGHNA and CDR2 YNFKEQ. The CDR3 is 14 residues long. V lost 1 base and J lost 2, with 8 bases in between. CDR3 protein: CASSQGFINTEAFF. DNA for the CDR3: TGTGCCAGCAGCCAAGGGTTTATAAACACTGAAGCTTTCTTT.

This clonotype is medium-sized in the sample. V usage is TRBV6-2 or TRBV6-3 and J usage is TRBJ1-2; TRBD1 aligns across 10 bases. Germline assignment: CDR1 MNHEY and CDR2 SVGEGT. The CDR3 is made up of 13 amino acids. V was clipped by 6 bases and J by 10 bases; unmatched bases: 8. In nucleotides, the CDR3 is TGTGCCAGCAGAAGACAGGGGGCTTCTGACTACACCTTC. Protein sequence: CASRRQGASDYTF.

This clonotype was picked up many times. The chain has TRBV20-1 and TRBJ1-6, with D uncertain. CDR3 length: 15 amino acids. Trimming removed 3 bases from V and 17 bases from J, with 26 bases in between. Germline assignment: CDR1 DFQATT and CDR2 SNEGSKA (reference sequence). CDR3 amino acids: CSASWRVGPSFGVHF. The DNA for the CDR3 is TGCAGTGCTAGTTGGAGGGTTGGCCCCTCATTTGGTGTCCACTTT.

The gene calls are TRBV6-6 and TRBJ2-3; D may correspond to TRBD1 or TRBD2 (5 bases each). The CDR3 sequence is 14 residues long. Trimming took off 5 bases at V and 4 bases at J, with 13 bases between the two ends. Per the germline V gene, CDR1 is MNHNY and CDR2 is SVGAGI (reference sequence). In DNA form, the CDR3 reads TGTGCCAGCAGTCCGAGGGGAGAAGCAGATACGCAGTATTTT. Amino acid sequence: CASSPRGEADTQYF.

This clonotype is medium-sized (0.01 to 0.1%). V usage is TRBV7-2 and J usage is TRBJ2-2; D is unresolved. Germline lookup yields CDR1 SGHTA and CDR2 FQGNSA. This CDR3 is 14 amino acids long. V was shortened by 0 bases and J by 5 bases, with 7 bases between the two germline ends. CDR3 sequence: CASSLATFTGELFF. As DNA, the CDR3 is TGTGCCAGCAGCTTAGCTACATTTACCGGGGAGCTGTTTTTT.

This clonotype occurred many times. This sequence joins TRBV20-1 and TRBJ1-1; 7 positions agree with TRBD1. This CDR3 region has 12 residues. Trimming at V came to 3 bases and at J to 6 bases, leaving 4 bases not matched to a gene. Germline V gene lookup returns CDR1 DFQATT and CDR2 SNEGSKA (reference sequence). CDR3 in DNA: TGCAGTGCTAGTGGGACAGCCTCTGAAGCTTTCTTT. Translation: CSASGTASEAFF.

This clonotype showed up many times. CDR3 amino acids: CASSRQGNNEQFF. CDR3 in DNA: TGTGCCAGCTCACGACAGGGAAACAATGAGCAGTTCTTC. The chain recombines TRBV18 with TRBJ2-1; 7 nucleotides line up with TRBD1. CDR1 and CDR2 from the germline V gene are KGHSH and LQKENI. Unmatched junction bases numbered 2, after V lost 4 bases and J lost 5 bases. The CDR3 sequence is 13 residues long.

In this sample, this clonotype turned up many times. V is TRBV29-1 and J is TRBJ2-3, with 9 bases aligning to TRBD1. The CDR3 loop spans 15 amino acids. CDR1 and CDR2 (germline): SQVTM, ANQGSEA. Trimming took 1 base from V and 2 from J; bases not matched to a gene: 4. The CDR3 coding sequence is TGCAGCGTTGAAGGGGGACAGGGCCTCACAGATACGCAGTATTTT. It yields the protein CSVEGGQGLTDTQYF.

Ten or more counts support this clonotype. V and J are TRBV19 and TRBJ1-6; possibly TRBD1 for D (5 bases). With 3 bases removed from V and 10 bases from J, the gap between germline ends came to 13 bases. Per the germline V gene, CDR1 is LNHDA and CDR2 is SQIVND (reference sequence). The CDR3 contains 14 residues. The CDR3: CASSMVTGRSPLHF. The CDR3 region has the DNA TGTGCCAGTAGTATGGTGACGGGGCGGTCACCCCTCCACTTT.

In its sample, this clonotype was seen many times. This chain connects TRBV12-5 to TRBJ2-6, with D uncertain. Looked up from germline, CDR1 is LGHNT and CDR2 is FRNRAP. V lost 2 bases and J lost 1, with 3 bases in between. This CDR3 region has 14 residues. The CDR3 region has the DNA TGTGCTAGTGGTTTGCTGTCTGGGGCCAACGTCCTGACTTTC. This gives the protein CASGLLSGANVLTF.

This clonotype was counted at least ten times. The CDR3, as DNA: TGTGCAACCGGACAGGGACTTACCTATGGCTACACCTTC. Translating gives CATGQGLTYGYTF. The chain joins TRBV6-5 to TRBJ1-2; 8 bases are shared with TRBD1. Germline V lookup: CDR1 MNHEY, CDR2 SVGAGI. The CDR3 length is 13 residues.

Ten or more counts support this clonotype. The genes are TRBV20-1 and TRBJ2-7, with unresolved D. The germline V gene has CDR1 DFQATT and CDR2 SNEGSKA (reference sequence). V shed 3 bases and J shed 5 bases, with 20 bases lying between them. The CDR3 is 15 amino acids. The CDR3 DNA follows: TGCAGTGCTAGTAGGCCCGGACCAGTAGTCGACGAGCAGTACTTC. Translating gives CSASRPGPVVDEQYF.

This clonotype ranks as medium-sized. V is TRBV29-1 and J is TRBJ2-5, with TRBD2 as a possible D gene (5 bases). The CDR3 contains 13 residues. V was clipped by 3 bases and J by 0 bases, with 8 bases between them. Germline V lookup: CDR1 SQVTM, CDR2 ANQGSEA. The CDR3 here is CSVDTGYQETQYF. Here the CDR3 DNA reads TGCAGCGTTGATACGGGGTACCAAGAGACCCAGTACTTC.

This clonotype occurred many times. The CDR3 DNA reads as TGTGCCAGCCGGGACGTACCCTACGAGCAGTACTTC. Its translation: CASRDVPYEQYF. The J gene is TRBJ2-7, the V gene TRBV6-1; the D call may be TRBD1 or TRBD2 (5 bases each). Germline lookup yields CDR1 MNHNS and CDR2 SASEGT. The CDR3 covers 12 residues. Trimming removed 8 bases from V and 2 bases from J, with 10 bases in between.

This clonotype was picked up many times. This chain connects TRBV27 to TRBJ2-1; TRBD2 matches 9 bases. This CDR3 is built from 16 residues. After removal of 6 bases from V and 5 bases from J, the junction contained 11 bases not matched to a gene. Germline V gene lookup returns CDR1 MNHEY and CDR2 SMNVEV (reference sequence). The CDR3 sequence is CASRGSTSGSDNEQFF. The CDR3 DNA reads TGTGCCAGCAGAGGTTCTACTAGCGGGTCAGACAATGAGCAGTTCTTC.

Many counts were recorded for this clonotype. The chain recombines TRBV13 with TRBJ2-1; 8 nucleotides line up with TRBD1. V lost 6 bases and J lost 6; bases outside the gene matches: 4. The CDR3 sequence is 13 residues long. The germline V gene has CDR1 PRHDT and CDR2 FYEKMQ (reference sequence). This CDR3 reads CASRFTGGNEQFF. The CDR3 nucleotides are TGTGCCAGCAGATTCACAGGGGGCAATGAGCAGTTCTTC.

This clonotype was detected many times. The rearrangement links TRBV7-8 to TRBJ2-3; D is unclear. Germline V gene data show CDR1 as SGHVS and CDR2 as FQNEAQ. The CDR3 spans 13 residues. The V end lost 5 bases, the J end lost 6 bases, and 12 bases lay between the germline ends. The CDR3 region is CASSLTNRDTQYF. The CDR3 DNA reads TGTGCCAGCAGCCTGACCAACCGGGATACGCAGTATTTT.

This clonotype was recorded at least ten times. The CDR3 spells CASSVGGPGNTIYF. CDR3 sequence (DNA): TGTGCCAGCTCGGTGGGAGGGCCCGGAAACACCATATATTTT. The chain links TRBV12-3 or TRBV12-4 to TRBJ1-3; D gene ambiguous. The CDR3 loop spans 14 amino acids. Trimming stripped 8 bases from V and 4 bases from J, with 15 bases between.

This clonotype was recorded many times. DNA of the CDR3: TGTGCCAGCAGTGTAGAGAACACTGAAGCTTTCTTT. Protein: CASSVENTEAFF. The V gene is TRBV12-3 or TRBV12-4, the J gene TRBJ1-1; D call uncertain. V was pared by 5 bases and J by 1 base, with 5 bases between. This CDR3 is 12 amino acids long.

This clonotype appeared many times. This chain joins TRBV29-1 and TRBJ1-1; D is unclear. The CDR3 covers 11 residues. The V and J ends lost 3 bases and 3 bases respectively, with 5 bases between them. Germline V gene lookup returns CDR1 SQVTM and CDR2 ANQGSEA. CDR3 nucleotide sequence: TGCAGCGTTGACAGGTACACTGAAGCTTTCTTT. Translation gives CSVDRYTEAFF.